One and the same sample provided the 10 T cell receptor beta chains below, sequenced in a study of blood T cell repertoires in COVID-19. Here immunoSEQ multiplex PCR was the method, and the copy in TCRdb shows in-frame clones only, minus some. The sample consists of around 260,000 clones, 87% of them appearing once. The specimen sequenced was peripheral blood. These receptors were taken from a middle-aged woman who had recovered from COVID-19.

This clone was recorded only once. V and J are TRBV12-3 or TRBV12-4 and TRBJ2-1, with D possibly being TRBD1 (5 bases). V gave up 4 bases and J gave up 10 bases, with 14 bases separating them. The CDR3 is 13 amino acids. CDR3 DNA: TGTGCCAGCAGTTGGGGCGGATACGGAGAGCAGTTCTTC. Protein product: CASSWGGYGEQFF.

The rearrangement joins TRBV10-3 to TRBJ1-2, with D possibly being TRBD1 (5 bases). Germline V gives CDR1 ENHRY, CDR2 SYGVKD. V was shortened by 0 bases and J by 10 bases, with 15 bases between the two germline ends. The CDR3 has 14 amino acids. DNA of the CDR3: TGTGCCATCAGTGAGTCAGGTTTTCAGGGATTCTACACCTTC. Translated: CAISESGFQGFYTF.

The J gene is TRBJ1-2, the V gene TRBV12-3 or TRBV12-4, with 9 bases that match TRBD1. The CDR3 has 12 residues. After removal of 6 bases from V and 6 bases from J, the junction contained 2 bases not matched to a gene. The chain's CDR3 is CASSRQGDGYTF. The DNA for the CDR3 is TGTGCCAGCAGCCGACAGGGGGATGGCTACACCTTC.

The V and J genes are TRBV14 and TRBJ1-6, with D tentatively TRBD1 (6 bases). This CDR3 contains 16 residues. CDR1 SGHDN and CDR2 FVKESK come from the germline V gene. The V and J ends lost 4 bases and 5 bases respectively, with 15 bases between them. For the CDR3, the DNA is TGTGCCAGCAGCCGATTAGGGGGTTTCCATAATTCACCCCTCCACTTT. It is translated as CASSRLGGFHNSPLHF.

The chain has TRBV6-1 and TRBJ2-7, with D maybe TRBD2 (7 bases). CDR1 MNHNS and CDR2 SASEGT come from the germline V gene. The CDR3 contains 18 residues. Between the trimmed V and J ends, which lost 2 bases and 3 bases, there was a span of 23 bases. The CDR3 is CASSERKGRGEFFYEQYF. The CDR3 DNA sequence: TGTGCCAGCAGTGAAAGGAAGGGGAGGGGGGAATTTTTCTACGAGCAGTACTTC.

Here the CDR3 DNA reads TGTGCCAGCTCACCAGACGGGAATAACTATGGCTACACCTTC. Translated, it gives CASSPDGNNYGYTF. The chain links TRBV18 to TRBJ1-2; no clear D. V lost 2 bases, J lost 1 base, and 8 bases lay in between. The CDR3 length is 14 residues. Germline CDR1 is KGHSH and CDR2 is LQKENI.

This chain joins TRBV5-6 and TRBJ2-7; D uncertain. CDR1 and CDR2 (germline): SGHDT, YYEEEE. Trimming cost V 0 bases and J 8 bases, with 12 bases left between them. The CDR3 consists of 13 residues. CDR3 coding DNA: TGTGCCAGCAGCTTGGCACGGCCGGGTCAGCAGTACTTC. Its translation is CASSLARPGQQYF.

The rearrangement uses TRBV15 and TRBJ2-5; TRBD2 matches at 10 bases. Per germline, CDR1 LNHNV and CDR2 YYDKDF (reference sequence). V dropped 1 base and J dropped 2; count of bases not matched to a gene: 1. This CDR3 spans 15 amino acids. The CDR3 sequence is CATSRATSGQETQYF. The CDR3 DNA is TGTGCCACCAGCAGAGCGACTAGCGGGCAAGAGACCCAGTACTTC.

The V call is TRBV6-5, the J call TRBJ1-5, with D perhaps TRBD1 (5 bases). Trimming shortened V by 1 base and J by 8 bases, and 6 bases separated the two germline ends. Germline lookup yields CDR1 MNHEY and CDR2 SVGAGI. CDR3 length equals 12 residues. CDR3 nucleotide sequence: TGTGCCAGCAGTTACTTAGGGGAGCCCCAGCATTTT. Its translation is CASSYLGEPQHF.

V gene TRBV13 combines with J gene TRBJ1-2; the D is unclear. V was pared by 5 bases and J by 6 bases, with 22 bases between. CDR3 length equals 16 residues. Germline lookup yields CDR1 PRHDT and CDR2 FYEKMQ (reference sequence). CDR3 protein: CASSERVGTRQDGYTF. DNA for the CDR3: TGTGCCAGCAGCGAACGTGTTGGCACACGGCAGGATGGCTACACCTTC.